Presented here are 2 T cell receptor beta chains from one specimen sequenced in a study of Graves' ophthalmopathy and Graves' hyperthyroidism. TCR beta CDR3 regions were amplified from RNA transcripts. HTBI primers were used in a first-round RT-PCR, which preceded a second-round multiplex PCR. TCRdb redid the calling of the multiplex PCR reads with MiXCR, one entry per CDR3 protein. The sample holds about 640,000 distinct CDR3 sequences, about 40% seen once. Sequenced input: peripheral blood. The origin of the receptors is an adult man with Graves' ophthalmopathy.

This clonotype was picked up many times. The chain has TRBV2 and TRBJ2-5; 8 nucleotides agree with TRBD1. The ends lost 10 bases at V and 5 bases at J; junction bases unmatched: 6. Germline lookup yields CDR1 SNHLY and CDR2 FYNNEI. This CDR3 has 12 amino acids. Here the CDR3 DNA reads TGTGCCACCGGACAGGGCTGGGAGACCCAGTACTTC. Translation gives CATGQGWETQYF.

The chain recombines TRBV7-9 with TRBJ1-6; D ambiguous. Trimming took off 2 bases at V and 9 bases at J, with 14 bases between the two ends. This CDR3 is built from 15 residues. Germline lookup yields CDR1 SEHNR and CDR2 FQNEAQ (reference sequence). CDR3 sequence reads: CASSLLSGVTSPLHF. The CDR3 nucleotides read TGTGCCAGCAGCTTACTAAGCGGGGTTACTTCACCCCTCCACTTT.